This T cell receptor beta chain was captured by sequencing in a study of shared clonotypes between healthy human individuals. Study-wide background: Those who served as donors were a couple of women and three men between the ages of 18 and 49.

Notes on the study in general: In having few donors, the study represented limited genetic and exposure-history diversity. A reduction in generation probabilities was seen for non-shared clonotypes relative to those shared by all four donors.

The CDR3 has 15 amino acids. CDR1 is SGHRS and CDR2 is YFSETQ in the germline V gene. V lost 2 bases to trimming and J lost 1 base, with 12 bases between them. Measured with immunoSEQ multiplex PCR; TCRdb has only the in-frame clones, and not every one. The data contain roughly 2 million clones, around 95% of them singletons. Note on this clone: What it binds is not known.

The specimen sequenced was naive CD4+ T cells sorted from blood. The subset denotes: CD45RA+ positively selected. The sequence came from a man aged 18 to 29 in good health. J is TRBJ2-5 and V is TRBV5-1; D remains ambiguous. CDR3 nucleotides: TGCGCCAGCAGCTTACGCCAGCCGGGCCAAGAGACCCAGTACTTC. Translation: CASSLRQPGQETQYF. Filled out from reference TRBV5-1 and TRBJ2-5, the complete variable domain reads KAGVTQTPRYLIKTRGQQVTLSCSPISGHRSVSWYQQTPGQGLQFLFEYFSETQRNKGNFPGRFSGRQFSNSRSEMNVSTLELGDSALYLCASSLRQPGQETQYFGPGTRLLVL.